These T cell receptor beta chains were read from a single sample in a study of shared clonotypes between healthy human individuals. Measured with immunoSEQ multiplex PCR; TCRdb has only the in-frame clones, and not every one. Of about 450,000 clones in the sample, about four fifths were seen once. The material sequenced was PBMCs. The receptors were gathered from a woman in her forties in good health. Some clones in this sample may be carry-over from other donors' samples. The conserved cysteine and the conserved F or W are not part of the CDR3 here. D genes are given only for firm matches.

j_call: TRBJ1-2
d_call: NA
v_call: TRBV2
cdr3_aa: ASTTGSNYGYT

j_call: TRBJ2-7
d_call: NA
v_call: TRBV11-3
cdr3_aa: ASSLGVGTRQY

j_call: TRBJ2-1
d_call: TRBD2
v_call: TRBV19
cdr3_aa: ASREASGRADEQF

j_call: TRBJ2-1
d_call: NA
v_call: TRBV19
cdr3_aa: ASTDSWVGEQF

j_call: TRBJ1-1
d_call: NA
v_call: TRBV7-3
cdr3_aa: ASSLSGQPTEAF

j_call: TRBJ2-1
d_call: NA
v_call: TRBV4-3
cdr3_aa: ASSQGLPDYNEQF

j_call: TRBJ2-5
d_call: TRBD2
v_call: TRBV28
cdr3_aa: ASSLFIAGGPKTQY

j_call: TRBJ2-2
d_call: NA
v_call: TRBV18
cdr3_aa: ASSPRTDITGELF

j_call: TRBJ1-5
d_call: NA
v_call: TRBV11-1
cdr3_aa: ASSLADHQPQH

j_call: TRBJ1-2
d_call: NA
v_call: TRBV30
cdr3_aa: AWTQQGTHGYT

j_call: TRBJ1-2
d_call: TRBD1
v_call: TRBV5-4
cdr3_aa: ASSISTGTAYGYT

j_call: TRBJ1-3
d_call: NA
v_call: TRBV4-2
cdr3_aa: ASSQEIQGNRQSSGNTIY

j_call: TRBJ2-7
d_call: NA
v_call: TRBV27
cdr3_aa: ASSHTPVAQPSEQY

j_call: TRBJ1-1
d_call: NA
v_call: TRBV2
cdr3_aa: ASSEGEGTEAF

j_call: TRBJ2-7
d_call: NA
v_call: TRBV5-6
cdr3_aa: ASSRYKYEQY

j_call: TRBJ2-7
d_call: NA
v_call: TRBV5-1
cdr3_aa: ASSLDGSGLEQY

j_call: TRBJ1-3
d_call: NA
v_call: TRBV2
cdr3_aa: ASSEAGGLGNTIY